This TCR beta chain was profiled in a study of T cells after yellow fever vaccination. This clonotype was observed a handful of times. Germline lookup yields CDR1 SEHNR and CDR2 FQNEAQ (reference sequence). This CDR3 contains 15 residues. Trimming left V 5 bases short and J 7 bases short, with 18 bases between. MiXCR, run by TCRdb on the 5' RACE reads, gives a single entry per CDR3 protein. The sample records 400,000 or so distinct CDR3 sequences, roughly 12% being singletons. The material sequenced was PBMCs, taken on the day of the first yellow fever vaccination. This TCR derives from a man younger than 30 who received the YFV17D yellow fever vaccine. This rearrangement joins TRBV7-9 to TRBJ2-4; D unresolved. The CDR3 sequence: CASSRPSSRFNIQYF. In DNA form, the CDR3 reads TGTGCCAGCAGCCGTCCCAGTAGTAGGTTTAACATTCAGTACTTC.